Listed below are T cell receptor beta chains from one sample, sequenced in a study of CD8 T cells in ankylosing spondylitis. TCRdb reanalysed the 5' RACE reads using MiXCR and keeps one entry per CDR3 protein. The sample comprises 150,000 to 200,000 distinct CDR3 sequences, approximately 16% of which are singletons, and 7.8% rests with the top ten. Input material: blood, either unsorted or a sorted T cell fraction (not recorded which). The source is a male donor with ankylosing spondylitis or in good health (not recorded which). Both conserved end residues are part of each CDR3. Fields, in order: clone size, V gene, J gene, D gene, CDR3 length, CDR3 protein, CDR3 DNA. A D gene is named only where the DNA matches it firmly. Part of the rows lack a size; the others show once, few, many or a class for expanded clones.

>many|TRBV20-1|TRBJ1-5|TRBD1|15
CSARGTGSSNQPQHF
TGCAGTGCTAGAGGGACAGGCAGCAGCAATCAGCCCCAGCATTTT
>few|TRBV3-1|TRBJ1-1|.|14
CASSQEAGRTEAFF
TGTGCCAGCAGCCAAGAGGCAGGGAGGACTGAAGCTTTCTTT
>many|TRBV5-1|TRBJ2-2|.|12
CASRGDTGELFF
TGCGCCAGCAGGGGCGACACCGGGGAGCTGTTTTTT
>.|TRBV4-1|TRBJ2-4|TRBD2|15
CASSQGLAGVPIQYF
TGCGCCAGCAGCCAAGGACTAGCGGGAGTCCCCATTCAGTACTTC
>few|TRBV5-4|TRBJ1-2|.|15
CASSRQTNPSYGYTF
TGTGCCAGCAGCCGACAGACCAACCCTTCCTATGGCTACACCTTC
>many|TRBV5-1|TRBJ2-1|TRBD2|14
CASRGLAGVGEQFF
TGCGCCAGCAGGGGACTAGCGGGCGTGGGTGAGCAGTTCTTC
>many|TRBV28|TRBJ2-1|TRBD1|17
CASTPDPGQGGYNEQFF
TGTGCCAGCACCCCAGACCCGGGACAGGGGGGATACAATGAGCAGTTCTTC
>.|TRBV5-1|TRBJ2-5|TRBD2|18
CASSLASSGSGDRETQYF
TGCGCCAGCAGCTTGGCGAGTAGCGGGAGTGGGGACAGAGAGACCCAGTACTTC
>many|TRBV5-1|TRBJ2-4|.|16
CASSLDRAPAKNIQYF
TGCGCCAGCAGCTTGGACAGGGCGCCAGCCAAAAACATTCAGTACTTC
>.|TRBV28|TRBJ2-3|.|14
CASSSRGGTDTQYF
TGTGCCAGCAGTTCGCGCGGCGGCACAGATACGCAGTATTTT
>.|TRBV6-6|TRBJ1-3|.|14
CASTDVGPGNTIYF
TGTGCCAGCACAGACGTAGGACCTGGAAACACCATATATTTT
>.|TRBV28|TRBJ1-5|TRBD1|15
CASSFARDRNQPQHF
TGTGCCAGCAGTTTTGCCCGGGACAGAAATCAGCCCCAGCATTTT
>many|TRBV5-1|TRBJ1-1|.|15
CASSLAAGEDTEAFF
TGCGCCAGCAGCTTGGCCGCAGGGGAGGATACTGAAGCTTTCTTT
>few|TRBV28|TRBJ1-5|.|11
CASSLGWAQHF
TGTGCCAGCAGTTTAGGCTGGGCCCAGCATTTT
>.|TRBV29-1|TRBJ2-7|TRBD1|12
CSVQWDRDEQYF
TGCAGCGTTCAGTGGGACAGGGACGAGCAGTACTTC
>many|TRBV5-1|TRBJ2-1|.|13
CASSRVGLNEQFF
TGCGCCAGCAGCCGGGTGGGTCTCAATGAGCAGTTCTTC
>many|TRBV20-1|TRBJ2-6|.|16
CSAADRQTSGANVLTF
TGCAGTGCCGCCGACAGGCAAACCTCTGGGGCCAACGTCCTGACTTTC
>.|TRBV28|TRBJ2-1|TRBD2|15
CASSFMTSPQYEQFF
TGTGCCAGCAGTTTTATGACTAGCCCTCAATATGAGCAGTTCTTC
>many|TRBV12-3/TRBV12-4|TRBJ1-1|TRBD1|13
CASRGQGNTEAFF
TGTGCCAGCAGGGGACAGGGGAACACTGAAGCTTTCTTT
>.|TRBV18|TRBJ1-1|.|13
CASSQDRNTEAFF
TGTGCCAGCTCACAAGACAGAAACACTGAAGCTTTCTTT
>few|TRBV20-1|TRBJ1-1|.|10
CSAPYTEAFF
TGCAGTGCTCCTTACACTGAAGCTTTCTTT
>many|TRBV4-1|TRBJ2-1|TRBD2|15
CASSPGGLLYNEQFF
TGCGCCAGCAGCCCGGGGGGACTGCTCTACAATGAGCAGTTCTTC
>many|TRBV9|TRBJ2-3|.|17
CASSVVSTGRGGDTQYF
TGTGCCAGCAGCGTAGTCTCGACAGGGAGGGGTGGAGATACGCAGTATTTT
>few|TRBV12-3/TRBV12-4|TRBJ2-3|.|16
CASSFFSSVRADTQYF
TGTGCCAGCAGTTTCTTTTCTAGCGTAAGGGCAGATACGCAGTATTTT
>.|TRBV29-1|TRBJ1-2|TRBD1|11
CQGQGADGYTF
TGCCAGGGACAGGGGGCAGATGGCTACACCTTC
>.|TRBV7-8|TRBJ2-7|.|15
CASSLDSAGSYEQYF
TGTGCCAGCAGCTTAGATAGCGCCGGCTCCTACGAGCAGTACTTC
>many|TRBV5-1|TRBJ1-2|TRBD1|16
CASSSSGQGGVGGYTF
TGCGCCAGCAGCTCGAGTGGACAGGGCGGAGTAGGAGGCTACACCTTC
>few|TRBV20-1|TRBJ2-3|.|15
CSARDGQQIKDTQYF
TGCAGTGCTAGGGACGGACAACAAATTAAAGATACGCAGTATTTT
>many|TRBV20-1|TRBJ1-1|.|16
CSASLWAAGLNTEAFF
TGCAGTGCTAGCCTTTGGGCGGCAGGGCTGAACACTGAAGCTTTCTTT
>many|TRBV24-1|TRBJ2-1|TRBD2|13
CATTSGEYNEQFF
TGTGCCACCACTAGCGGGGAATACAATGAGCAGTTCTTC
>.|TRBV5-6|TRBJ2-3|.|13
CASIARGTDTQYF
TGTGCCAGCATTGCCCGGGGGACAGATACGCAGTATTTT
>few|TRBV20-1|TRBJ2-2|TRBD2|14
CSAGLAGLLGELFF
TGCAGTGCTGGACTAGCGGGACTGCTTGGGGAGCTGTTTTTT
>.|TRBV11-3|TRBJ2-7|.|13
CASALGQSYEQYF
TGTGCCAGCGCACTCGGGCAGAGCTACGAGCAGTACTTC
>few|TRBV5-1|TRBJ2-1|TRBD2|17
CASSSRPRLAEDNEQFF
TGCGCCAGCAGTTCGAGACCGAGACTAGCGGAAGACAATGAGCAGTTCTTC
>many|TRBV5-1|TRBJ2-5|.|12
CASSLVQETQYF
TGCGCCAGCAGCTTGGTCCAAGAGACCCAGTACTTC
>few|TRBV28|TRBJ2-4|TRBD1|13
CASRGGTENIQYF
TGTGCCAGCAGAGGTGGGACAGAAAACATTCAGTACTTC